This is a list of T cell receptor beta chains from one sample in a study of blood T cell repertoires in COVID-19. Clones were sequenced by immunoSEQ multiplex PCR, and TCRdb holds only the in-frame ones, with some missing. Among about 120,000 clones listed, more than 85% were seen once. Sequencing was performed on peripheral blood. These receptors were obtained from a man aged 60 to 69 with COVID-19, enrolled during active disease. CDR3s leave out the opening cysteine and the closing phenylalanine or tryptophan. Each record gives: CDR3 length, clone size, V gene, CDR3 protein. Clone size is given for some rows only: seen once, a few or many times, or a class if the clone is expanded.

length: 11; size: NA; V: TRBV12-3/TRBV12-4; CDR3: ASSLAGKSEQY
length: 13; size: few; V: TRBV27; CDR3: ASSLQGAWNTEAF
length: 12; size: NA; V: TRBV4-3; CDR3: ASSQQGYNSPLH
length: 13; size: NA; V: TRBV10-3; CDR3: AITNMGTDSYEQY
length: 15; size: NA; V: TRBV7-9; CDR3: ASSLAGKASSGNTIY
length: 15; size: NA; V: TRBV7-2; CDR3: ASSSIRTSRGNTEAF
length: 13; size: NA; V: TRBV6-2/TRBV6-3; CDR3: ASSAGTGGRQPQH
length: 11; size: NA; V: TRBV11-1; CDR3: ASSSQTSETQY
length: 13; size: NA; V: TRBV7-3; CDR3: ASSLLGSNTGELF
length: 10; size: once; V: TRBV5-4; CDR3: ASSVVDEKLF
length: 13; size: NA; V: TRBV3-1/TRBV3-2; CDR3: ASSPGGGAFQPQH
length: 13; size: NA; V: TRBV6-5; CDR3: ASSPQGQGYSGYT
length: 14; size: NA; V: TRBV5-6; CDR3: ASSFSLRGPTDTQY
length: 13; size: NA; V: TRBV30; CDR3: AWSVGWDRDSPLH
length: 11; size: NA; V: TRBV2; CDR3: ASSVSGGQPQH
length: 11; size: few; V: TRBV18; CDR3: ASSPNEGAEAF
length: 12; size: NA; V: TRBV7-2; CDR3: ASSSGTGVPCEY
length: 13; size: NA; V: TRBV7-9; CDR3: ASSSSGGATDTQY
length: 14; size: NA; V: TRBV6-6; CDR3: ASTSTRAPSGNTIY
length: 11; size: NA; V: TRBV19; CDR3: ASSIVHRQPQH
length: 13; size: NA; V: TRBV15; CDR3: ATSRDPASGYEQY
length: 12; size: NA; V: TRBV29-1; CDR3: SVAQGVRDYGYT
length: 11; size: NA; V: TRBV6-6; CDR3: ASSYSDSQPQH
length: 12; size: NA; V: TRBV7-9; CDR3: ASSPDIAGNTIY
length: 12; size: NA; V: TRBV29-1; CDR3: SVESSPGGTEAF
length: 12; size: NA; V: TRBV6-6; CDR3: ASSFADTSTEAF
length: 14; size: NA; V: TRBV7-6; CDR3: ASSINPGTTVNTIY
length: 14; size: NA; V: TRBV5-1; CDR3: ASSLDGQGVNTEAF
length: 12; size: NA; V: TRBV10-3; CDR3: AIRGQGGHQPQH
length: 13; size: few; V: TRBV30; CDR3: AWSVGLGGNQPQH
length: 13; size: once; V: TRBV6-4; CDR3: ASSRAGMEGDTQY